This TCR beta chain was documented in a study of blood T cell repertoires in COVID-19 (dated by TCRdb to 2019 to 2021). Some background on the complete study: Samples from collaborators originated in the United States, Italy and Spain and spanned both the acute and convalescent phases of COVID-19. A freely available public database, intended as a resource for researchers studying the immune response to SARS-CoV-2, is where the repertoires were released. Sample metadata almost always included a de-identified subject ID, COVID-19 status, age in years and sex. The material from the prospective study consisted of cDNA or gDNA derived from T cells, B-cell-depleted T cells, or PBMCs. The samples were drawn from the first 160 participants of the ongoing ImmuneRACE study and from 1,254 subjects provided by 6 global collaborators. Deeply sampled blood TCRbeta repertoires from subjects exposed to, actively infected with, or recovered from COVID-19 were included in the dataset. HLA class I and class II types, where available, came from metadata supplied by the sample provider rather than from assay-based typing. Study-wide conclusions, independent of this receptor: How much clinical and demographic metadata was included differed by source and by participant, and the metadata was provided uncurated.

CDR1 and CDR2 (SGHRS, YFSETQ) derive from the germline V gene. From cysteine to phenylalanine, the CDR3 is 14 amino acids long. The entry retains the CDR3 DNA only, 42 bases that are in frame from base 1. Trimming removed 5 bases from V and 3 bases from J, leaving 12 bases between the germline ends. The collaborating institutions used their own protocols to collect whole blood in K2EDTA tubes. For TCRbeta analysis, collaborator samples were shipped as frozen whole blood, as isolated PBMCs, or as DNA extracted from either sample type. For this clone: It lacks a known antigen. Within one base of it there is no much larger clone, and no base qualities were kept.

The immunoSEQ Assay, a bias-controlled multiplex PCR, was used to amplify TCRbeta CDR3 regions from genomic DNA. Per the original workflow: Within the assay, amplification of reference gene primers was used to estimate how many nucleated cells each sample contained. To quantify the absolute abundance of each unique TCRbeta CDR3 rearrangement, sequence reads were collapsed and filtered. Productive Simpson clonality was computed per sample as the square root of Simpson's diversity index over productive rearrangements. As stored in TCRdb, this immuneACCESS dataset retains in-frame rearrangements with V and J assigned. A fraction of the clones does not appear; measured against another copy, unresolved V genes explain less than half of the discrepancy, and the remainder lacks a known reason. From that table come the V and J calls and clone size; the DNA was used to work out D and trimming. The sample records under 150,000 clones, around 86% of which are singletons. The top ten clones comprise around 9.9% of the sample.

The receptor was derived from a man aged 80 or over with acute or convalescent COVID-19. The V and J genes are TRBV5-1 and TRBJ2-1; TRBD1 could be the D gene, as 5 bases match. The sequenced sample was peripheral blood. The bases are TGCGCCAGCAGAGTACAGGAGATCTACAATGAGCAGTTCTTC. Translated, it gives CASRVQEIYNEQFF.